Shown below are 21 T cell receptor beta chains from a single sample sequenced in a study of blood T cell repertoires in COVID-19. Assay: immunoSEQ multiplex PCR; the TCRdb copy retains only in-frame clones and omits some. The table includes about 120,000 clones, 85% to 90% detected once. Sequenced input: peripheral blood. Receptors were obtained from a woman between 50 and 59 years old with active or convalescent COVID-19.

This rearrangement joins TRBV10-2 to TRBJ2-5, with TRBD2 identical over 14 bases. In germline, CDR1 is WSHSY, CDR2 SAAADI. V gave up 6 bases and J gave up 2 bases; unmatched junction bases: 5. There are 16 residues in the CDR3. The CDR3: CASRRGLAGAQETQYF. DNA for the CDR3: TGCGCCAGCAGGAGGGGACTAGCGGGAGCTCAAGAGACCCAGTACTTC.

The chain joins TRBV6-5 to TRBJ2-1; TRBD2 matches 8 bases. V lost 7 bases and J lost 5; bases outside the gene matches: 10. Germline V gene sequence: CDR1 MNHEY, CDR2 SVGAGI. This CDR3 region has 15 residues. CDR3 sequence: CASTGISGSDNEQFF. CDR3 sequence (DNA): TGTGCCAGCACGGGGATCAGCGGGAGCGACAATGAGCAGTTCTTC.

The CDR3 loop reads CASSVAGGPGETQYF. The CDR3 DNA reads TGTGCCAGCAGCGTAGCGGGAGGGCCAGGGGAGACCCAGTACTTC. The rearrangement joins TRBV9 to TRBJ2-5; 8 nucleotides align to TRBD2. CDR1 is SGDLS and CDR2 is YYNGEE in the germline V gene. V was clipped by 0 bases and J by 5 bases; unmatched bases: 6. This CDR3 has 15 residues.

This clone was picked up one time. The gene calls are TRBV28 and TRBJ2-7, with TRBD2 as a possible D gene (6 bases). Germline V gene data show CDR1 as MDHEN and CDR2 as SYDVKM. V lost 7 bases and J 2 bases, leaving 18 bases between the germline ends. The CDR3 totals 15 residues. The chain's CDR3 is CASNSAGNPPYEQYF. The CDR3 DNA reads TGTGCCAGCAACTCCGCGGGGAACCCCCCCTACGAGCAGTACTTC.

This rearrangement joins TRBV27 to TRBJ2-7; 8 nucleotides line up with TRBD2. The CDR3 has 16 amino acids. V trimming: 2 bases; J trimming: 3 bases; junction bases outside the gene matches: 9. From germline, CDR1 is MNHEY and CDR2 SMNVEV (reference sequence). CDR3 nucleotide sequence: TGTGCCAGCAGTTTAGACGTCGGGAGGGTGAACTACGAGCAGTACTTC. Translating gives CASSLDVGRVNYEQYF.

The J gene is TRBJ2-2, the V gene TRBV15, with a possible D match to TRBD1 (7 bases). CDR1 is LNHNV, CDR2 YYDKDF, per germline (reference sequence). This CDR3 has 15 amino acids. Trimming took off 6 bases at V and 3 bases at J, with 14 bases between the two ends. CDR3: CATRQDREDTGELFF. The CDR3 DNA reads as TGTGCCACCAGACAAGACAGGGAGGACACCGGGGAGCTGTTTTTT.

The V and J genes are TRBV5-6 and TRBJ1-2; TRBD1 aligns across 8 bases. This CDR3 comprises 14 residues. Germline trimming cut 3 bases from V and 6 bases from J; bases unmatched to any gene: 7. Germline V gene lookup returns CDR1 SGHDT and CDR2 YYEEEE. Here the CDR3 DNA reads TGTGCCAGCAGCTGGGACAGGATAGGAAATGGCTACACCTTC. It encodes CASSWDRIGNGYTF.

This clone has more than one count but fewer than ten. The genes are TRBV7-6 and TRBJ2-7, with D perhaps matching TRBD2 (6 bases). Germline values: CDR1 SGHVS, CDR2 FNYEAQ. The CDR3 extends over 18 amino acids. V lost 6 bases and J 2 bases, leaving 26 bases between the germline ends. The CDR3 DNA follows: TGTGCCAGCAGTCTCGGAGGGGACCAGGCCCCCTCTACCTACGAGCAGTACTTC. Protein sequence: CASSLGGDQAPSTYEQYF.

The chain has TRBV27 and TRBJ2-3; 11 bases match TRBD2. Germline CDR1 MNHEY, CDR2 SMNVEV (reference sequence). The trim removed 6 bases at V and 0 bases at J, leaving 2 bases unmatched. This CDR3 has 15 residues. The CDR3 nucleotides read TGTGCCAGCAGGGGACTAGCGGAAAGCACAGATACGCAGTATTTT. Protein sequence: CASRGLAESTDTQYF.

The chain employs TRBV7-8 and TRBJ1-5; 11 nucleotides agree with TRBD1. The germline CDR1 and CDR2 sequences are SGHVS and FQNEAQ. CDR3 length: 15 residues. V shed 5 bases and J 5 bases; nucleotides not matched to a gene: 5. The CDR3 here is CASSRGQGAHQPQHF. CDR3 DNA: TGTGCCAGCAGCCGAGGACAGGGGGCACATCAGCCCCAGCATTTT.

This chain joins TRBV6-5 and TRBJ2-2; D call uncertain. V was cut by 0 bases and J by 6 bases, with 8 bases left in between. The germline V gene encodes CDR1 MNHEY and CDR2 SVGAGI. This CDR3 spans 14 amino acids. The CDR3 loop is CASSYSRRSGELFF. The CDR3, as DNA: TGTGCCAGCAGTTACTCGAGGCGCTCCGGGGAGCTGTTTTTT.

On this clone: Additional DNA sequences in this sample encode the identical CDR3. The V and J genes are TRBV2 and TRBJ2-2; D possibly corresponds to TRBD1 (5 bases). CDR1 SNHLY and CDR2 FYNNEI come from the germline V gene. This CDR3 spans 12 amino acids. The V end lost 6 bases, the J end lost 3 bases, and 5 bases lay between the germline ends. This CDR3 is CASSRDTGELFF. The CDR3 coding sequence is TGTGCCAGCAGCAGGGACACCGGGGAGCTGTTTTTT.

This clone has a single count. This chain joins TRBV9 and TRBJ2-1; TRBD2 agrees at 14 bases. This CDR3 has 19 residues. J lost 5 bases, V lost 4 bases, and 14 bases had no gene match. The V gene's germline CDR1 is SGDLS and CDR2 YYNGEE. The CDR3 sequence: CASSPRRGLAGVRDNEQFF. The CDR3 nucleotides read TGTGCCAGCAGCCCCCGACGGGGACTAGCGGGAGTGCGGGACAATGAGCAGTTCTTC.

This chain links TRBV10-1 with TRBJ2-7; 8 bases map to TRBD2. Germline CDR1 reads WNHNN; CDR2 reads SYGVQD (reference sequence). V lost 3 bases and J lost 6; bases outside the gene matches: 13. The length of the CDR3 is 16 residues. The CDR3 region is CASSDWGQAGEGEQYF. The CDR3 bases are TGCGCCAGCAGTGATTGGGGACAAGCGGGAGAAGGCGAGCAGTACTTC.

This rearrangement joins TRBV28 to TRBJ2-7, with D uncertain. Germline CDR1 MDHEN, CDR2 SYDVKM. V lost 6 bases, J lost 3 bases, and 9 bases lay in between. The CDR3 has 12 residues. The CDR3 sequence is CASSLAVYEQYF. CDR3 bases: TGTGCCAGCAGCCTGGCAGTCTACGAGCAGTACTTC. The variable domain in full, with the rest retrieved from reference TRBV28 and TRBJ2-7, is DVKVTQSSRYLVKRTGEKVFLECVQDMDHENMFWYRQDPGLGLRLIYFSYDVKMKEKGDIPEGYSVSREKKERFSLILESASTNQTSMYLCASSLAVYEQYFGPGTRLTVT.

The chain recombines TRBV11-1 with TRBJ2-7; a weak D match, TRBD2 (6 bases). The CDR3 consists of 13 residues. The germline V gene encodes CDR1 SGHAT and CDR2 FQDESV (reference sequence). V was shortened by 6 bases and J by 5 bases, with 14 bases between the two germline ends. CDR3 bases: TGTGCCAGCAGTCCGGGGGACTTCCACGAGCAGTACTTC. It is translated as CASSPGDFHEQYF.

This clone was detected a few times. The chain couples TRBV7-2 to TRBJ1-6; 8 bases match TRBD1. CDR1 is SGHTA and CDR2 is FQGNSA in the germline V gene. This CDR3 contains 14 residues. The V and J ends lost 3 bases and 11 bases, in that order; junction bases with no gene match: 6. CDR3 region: CASSFGQGGTPLHF. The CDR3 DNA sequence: TGTGCCAGCAGCTTCGGACAGGGAGGTACACCCCTCCACTTT.

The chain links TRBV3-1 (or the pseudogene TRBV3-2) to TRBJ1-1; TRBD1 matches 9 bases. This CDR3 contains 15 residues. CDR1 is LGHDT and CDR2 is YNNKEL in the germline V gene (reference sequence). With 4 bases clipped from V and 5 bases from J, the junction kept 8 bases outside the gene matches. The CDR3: CASSPRTGARTEAFF. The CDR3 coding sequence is TGTGCCAGCAGCCCACGGACAGGGGCCAGAACTGAAGCTTTCTTT.

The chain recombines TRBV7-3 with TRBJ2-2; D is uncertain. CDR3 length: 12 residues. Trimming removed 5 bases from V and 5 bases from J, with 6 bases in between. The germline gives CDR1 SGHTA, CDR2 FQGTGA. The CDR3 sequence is CASSLATGELFF. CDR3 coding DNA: TGTGCCAGCAGCCTTGCGACCGGGGAGCTGTTTTTT.

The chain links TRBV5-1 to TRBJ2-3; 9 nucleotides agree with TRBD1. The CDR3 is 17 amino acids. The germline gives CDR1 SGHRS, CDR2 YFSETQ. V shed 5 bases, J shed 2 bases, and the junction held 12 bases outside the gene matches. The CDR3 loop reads CASRGQGPPRPTDTQYF. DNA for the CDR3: TGCGCCAGCAGGGGACAGGGCCCGCCCCGACCCACAGATACGCAGTATTTT.

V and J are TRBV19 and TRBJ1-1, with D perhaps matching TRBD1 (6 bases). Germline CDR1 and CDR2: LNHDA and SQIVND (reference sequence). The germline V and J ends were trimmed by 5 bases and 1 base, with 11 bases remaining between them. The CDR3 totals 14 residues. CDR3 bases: TGTGCCAGTAGTTACAGGGAACCGAACACTGAAGCTTTCTTT. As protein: CASSYREPNTEAFF.